In this sample, the clone carrying this T cell receptor beta chain turned up a few times. What it binds is unknown. This sample is part of a study of blood T cells in healthy people across ages. Findings of the study overall: More naive CD4+ cells and higher diversity marked long-lived donors relative to aged donors.

The use of a sample-barcoded 5' primer and a J-beta primer mix characterized a second PCR of about 7 to 12 cycles. TCRdb independently ran MiXCR on the 5' RACE reads; one entry per CDR3 protein. The table shows more than 800,000 distinct CDR3 sequences, with under 55% occurring only once. Deletions cut 7 bases from V and 0 bases from J, with 10 bases between. Looked up from germline, CDR1 is LNHNV and CDR2 is YYDKDF (reference sequence). CDR3 length: 13 amino acids. This receptor was taken from a woman aged 55-69 years in good health. J is TRBJ2-7 and V is TRBV15; D is ambiguous. Material for sequencing was blood. CDR3 DNA sequence: TGTGCCACCACCTACTTGGGCTCCTACGAGCAGTACTTC. This translates into CATTYLGSYEQYF.